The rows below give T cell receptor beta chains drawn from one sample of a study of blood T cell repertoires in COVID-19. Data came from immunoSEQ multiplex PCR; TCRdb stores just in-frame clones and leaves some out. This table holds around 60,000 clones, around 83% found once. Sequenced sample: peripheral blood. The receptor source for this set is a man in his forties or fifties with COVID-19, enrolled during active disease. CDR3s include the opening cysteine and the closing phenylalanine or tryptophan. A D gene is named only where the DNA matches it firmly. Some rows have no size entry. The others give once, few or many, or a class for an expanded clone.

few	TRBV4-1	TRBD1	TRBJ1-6	TGCGCCAGCAGCCCTTCGGGAGGGGGCTTTTCACCCCTCCACTTT	CASSPSGGGFSPLHF
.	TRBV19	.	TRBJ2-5	TGTGCCAGTAGTAGTGAGGGATTTCAAGAGACCCAGTACTTC	CASSSEGFQETQYF
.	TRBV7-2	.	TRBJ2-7	TGTGCCAGCAGCTTAGGTGGGAGCGGGTACTACGAGCAGTACTTC	CASSLGGSGYYEQYF
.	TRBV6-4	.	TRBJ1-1	TGTGCCAGCAGCCCCCAGAGAGGCACTGAAGCTTTCTTT	CASSPQRGTEAFF
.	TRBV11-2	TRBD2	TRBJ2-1	TGTGCCAGCAGCTTACATAGCGGGAGCTCCTACAATGAGCAGTTCTTC	CASSLHSGSSYNEQFF
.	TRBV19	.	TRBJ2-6	TGTGCCAGTAGGGGAGGGTTACAGGGATCAGGGGCCAACGTCCTGACTTTC	CASRGGLQGSGANVLTF
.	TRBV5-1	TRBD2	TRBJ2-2	TGCGCCAGCAGCCACGCGACTAGCGGGAGGACCGGGGAGCTGTTTTTT	CASSHATSGRTGELFF
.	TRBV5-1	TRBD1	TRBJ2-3	TGCGCCAGCAGCTTGGCCGGGACAGGGGTAACAGATACGCAGTATTTT	CASSLAGTGVTDTQYF
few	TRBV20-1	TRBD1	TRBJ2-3	TGCAGTGCTAGTTTTAGGGGGCGCACAGATACGCAGTATTTT	CSASFRGRTDTQYF
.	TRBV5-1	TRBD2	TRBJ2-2	TGCGCCAGCAGCTTCCCTAGCGGCCCGAACACCGGGGAGCTGTTTTTT	CASSFPSGPNTGELFF
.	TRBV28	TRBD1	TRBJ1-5	TGTGCCAGCAGTTTGATGTCAGGGGGATCCAATCAGCCCCAGCATTTT	CASSLMSGGSNQPQHF
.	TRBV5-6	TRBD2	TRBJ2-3	TGTGCCAGCAGCTTACGGACTAGCGGGAGGGGGGTCGGCACAGATACGCAGTATTTT	CASSLRTSGRGVGTDTQYF
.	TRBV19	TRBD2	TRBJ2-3	TGTGCCAGTAGTATTGGACTAGCGGGAGGGCCCAGCACAGATACGCAGTATTTT	CASSIGLAGGPSTDTQYF
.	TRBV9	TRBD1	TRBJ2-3	TGTGCCAGCAGCGTAGATACAGGGGTAACAGATACGCAGTATTTT	CASSVDTGVTDTQYF
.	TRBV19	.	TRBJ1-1	TGTGCCACCGTCGGCAGGGGTTCGGTCACTGAAGCTTTCTTT	CATVGRGSVTEAFF
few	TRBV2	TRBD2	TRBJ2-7	TGTGCCAGCAGTGTGGCGGGAGGGGTCGCCTACGAGCAGTACTTC	CASSVAGGVAYEQYF
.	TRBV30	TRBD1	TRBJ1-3	TGTGCCTGGACGACCACAGGGGGCCCGCTCTCTGGAAACACCATATATTTT	CAWTTTGGPLSGNTIYF
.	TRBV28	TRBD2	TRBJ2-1	TGTGCCAGCAGTTTAGGTGGCGGGAGGCACAATGAGCAGTTCTTC	CASSLGGGRHNEQFF
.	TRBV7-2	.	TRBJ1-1	TGTGCCAGCAGCCCCCTTGTGACGGGAATTGAGGCTTTCTTT	CASSPLVTGIEAFF
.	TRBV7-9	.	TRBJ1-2	TGTGCCAGCAGCTTAGTATCCAGGGGAGGCTACACCTTC	CASSLVSRGGYTF
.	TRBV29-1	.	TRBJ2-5	TGCAGCGTTGCCGGGGGCCAAGAGACCCAGTACTTC	CSVAGGQETQYF
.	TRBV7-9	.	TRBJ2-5	TGTGCCAGCAGCCCGCCCCTGGGGGGATGGGAGACCCAGTACTTC	CASSPPLGGWETQYF
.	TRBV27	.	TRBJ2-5	TGTGCCAGCAGTATCCCGGGGAGGCCGAGCCAGTACTTC	CASSIPGRPSQYF
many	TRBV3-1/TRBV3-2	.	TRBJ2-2	TGTGCCAGCAGCCGGACAGACGCGAACACCGGGGAGCTGTTTTTT	CASSRTDANTGELFF
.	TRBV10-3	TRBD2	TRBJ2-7	TGTGCCATCAGGTCTAGCGGGGTCCCCTACGAGCAGTACTTC	CAIRSSGVPYEQYF
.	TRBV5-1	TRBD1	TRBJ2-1	TGCGCCAGCAGCGTAGGCGGGACAGGGGGGCGTGAGCAGTTCTTC	CASSVGGTGGREQFF
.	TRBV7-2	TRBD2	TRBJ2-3	TGTGCCAGCAGCTTAGTTAGCGGGAGAACAGATACGCAGTATTTT	CASSLVSGRTDTQYF
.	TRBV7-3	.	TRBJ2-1	TGTGCCAGCAGCTTACATTCTAGTCCTTCCTACAATGAGCAGTTCTTC	CASSLHSSPSYNEQFF
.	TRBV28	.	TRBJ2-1	TGTGCCAGCAGTCCTCCCCCACAGTCGGCGCAGTTCTTC	CASSPPPQSAQFF
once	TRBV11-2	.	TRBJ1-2	TGTGCCAGCAGCTTAGGGGGGACACTCTATGGCTACACCTTC	CASSLGGTLYGYTF
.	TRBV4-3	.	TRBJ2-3	TGCGCCAGCAGCCAAGGCCTAGGGGTGGATACGCAGTATTTT	CASSQGLGVDTQYF
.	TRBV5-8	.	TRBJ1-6	TGTGCCAGCAGCCGGGGGGAGGGTAATTCACCCCTCCACTTT	CASSRGEGNSPLHF
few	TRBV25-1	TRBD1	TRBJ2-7	TGTGCCAGCAGTCATTCCAGGGGGCCCTCCTACGAGCAGTACTTC	CASSHSRGPSYEQYF